The clone carrying this T cell receptor (beta chain) was recorded at least ten times. Its antigen is currently unknown. Prior to thyroid surgery, none of the patients had received any treatment. Source study methods: It was from CDR3 differences across clinicopathological groups that a distant-metastasis classifier for papillary thyroid cancer was built. TCRdb redid the clone calls on the PCR reads using MiXCR. These V and J calls originate from TCRdb's pipeline instead of the authors' own analysis. This sample has 20,000 to 25,000 clones, with roughly 16% found just once. The sample comes from a study of metastatic and nonmetastatic thyroid tumors. V lost 4 bases, J lost 0 bases, and 10 bases lay in between. The CDR3 contains 14 residues. Germline lookup yields CDR1 MDHEN and CDR2 SYDVKM. Study observations and caveats: TCR beta diversity was reportedly significantly higher in malignant thyroid tumors than benign nodules, in blood and tumor.

The J gene is TRBJ2-7, the V gene TRBV28; D not resolved. The source is a female donor with papillary thyroid cancer or a benign thyroid nodule (not recorded which). Some clones in this sample may be carry-over from other donors' samples. The sequencing input was blood. CDR3 in DNA: TGTGCCAGCAGTTCCGACATCCGCTCCTACGAGCAGTACTTC. It is translated as CASSSDIRSYEQYF.